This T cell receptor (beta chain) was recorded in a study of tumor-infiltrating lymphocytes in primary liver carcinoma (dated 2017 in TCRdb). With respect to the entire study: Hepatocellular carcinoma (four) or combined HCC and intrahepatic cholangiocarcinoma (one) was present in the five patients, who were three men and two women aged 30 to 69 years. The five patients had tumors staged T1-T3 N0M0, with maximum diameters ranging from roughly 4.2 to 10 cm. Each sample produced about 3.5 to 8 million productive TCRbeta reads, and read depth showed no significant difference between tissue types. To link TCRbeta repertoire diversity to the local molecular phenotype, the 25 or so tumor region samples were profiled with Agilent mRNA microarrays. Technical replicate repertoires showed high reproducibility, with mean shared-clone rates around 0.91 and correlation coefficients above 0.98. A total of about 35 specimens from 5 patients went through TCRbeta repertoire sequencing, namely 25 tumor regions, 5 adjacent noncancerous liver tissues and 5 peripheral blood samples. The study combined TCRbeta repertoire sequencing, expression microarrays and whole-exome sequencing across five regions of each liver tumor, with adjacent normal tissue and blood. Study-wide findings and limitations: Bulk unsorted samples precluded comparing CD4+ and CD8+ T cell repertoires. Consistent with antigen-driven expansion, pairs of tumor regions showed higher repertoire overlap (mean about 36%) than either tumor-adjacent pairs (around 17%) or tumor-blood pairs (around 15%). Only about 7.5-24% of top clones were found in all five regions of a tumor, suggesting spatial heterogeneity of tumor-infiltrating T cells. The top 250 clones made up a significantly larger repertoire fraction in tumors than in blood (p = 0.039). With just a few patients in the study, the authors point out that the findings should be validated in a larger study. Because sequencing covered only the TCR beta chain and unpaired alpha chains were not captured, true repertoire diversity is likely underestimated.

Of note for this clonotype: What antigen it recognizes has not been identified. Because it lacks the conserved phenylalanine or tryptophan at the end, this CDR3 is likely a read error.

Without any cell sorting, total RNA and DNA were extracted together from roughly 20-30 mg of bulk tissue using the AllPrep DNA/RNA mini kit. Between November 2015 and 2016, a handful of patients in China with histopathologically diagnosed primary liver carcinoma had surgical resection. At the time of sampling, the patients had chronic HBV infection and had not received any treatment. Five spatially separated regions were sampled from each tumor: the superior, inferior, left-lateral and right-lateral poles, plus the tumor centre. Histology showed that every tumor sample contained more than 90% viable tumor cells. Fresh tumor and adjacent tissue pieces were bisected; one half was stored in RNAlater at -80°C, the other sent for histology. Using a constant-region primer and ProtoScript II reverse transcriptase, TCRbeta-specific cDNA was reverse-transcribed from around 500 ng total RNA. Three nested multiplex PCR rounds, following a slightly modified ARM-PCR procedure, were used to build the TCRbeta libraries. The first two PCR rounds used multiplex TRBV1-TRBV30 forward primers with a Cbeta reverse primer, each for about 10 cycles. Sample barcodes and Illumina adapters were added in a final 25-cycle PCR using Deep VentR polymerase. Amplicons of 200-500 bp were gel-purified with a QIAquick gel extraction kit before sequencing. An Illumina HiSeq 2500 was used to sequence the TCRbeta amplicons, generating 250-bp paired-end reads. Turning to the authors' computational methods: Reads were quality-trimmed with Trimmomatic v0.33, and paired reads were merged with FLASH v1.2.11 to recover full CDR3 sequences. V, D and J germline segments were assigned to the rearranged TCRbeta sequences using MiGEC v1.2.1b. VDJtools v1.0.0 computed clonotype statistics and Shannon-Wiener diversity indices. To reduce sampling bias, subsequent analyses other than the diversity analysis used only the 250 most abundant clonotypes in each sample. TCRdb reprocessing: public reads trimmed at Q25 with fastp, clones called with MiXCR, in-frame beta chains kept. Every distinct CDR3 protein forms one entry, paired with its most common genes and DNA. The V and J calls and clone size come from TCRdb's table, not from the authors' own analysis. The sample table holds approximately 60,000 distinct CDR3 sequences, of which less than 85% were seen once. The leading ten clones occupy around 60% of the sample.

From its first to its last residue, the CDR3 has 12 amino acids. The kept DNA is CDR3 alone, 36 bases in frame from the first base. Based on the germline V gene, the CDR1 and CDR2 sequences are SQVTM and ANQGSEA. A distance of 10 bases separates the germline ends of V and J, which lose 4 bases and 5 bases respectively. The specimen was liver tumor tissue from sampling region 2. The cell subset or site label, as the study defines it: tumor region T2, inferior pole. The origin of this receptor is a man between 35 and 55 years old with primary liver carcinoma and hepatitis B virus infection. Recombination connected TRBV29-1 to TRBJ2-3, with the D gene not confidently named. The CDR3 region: CSVVPQGDTQYL. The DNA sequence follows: TGCAGCGTTGTTCCACAAGGAGATACGCAGTATCTT.